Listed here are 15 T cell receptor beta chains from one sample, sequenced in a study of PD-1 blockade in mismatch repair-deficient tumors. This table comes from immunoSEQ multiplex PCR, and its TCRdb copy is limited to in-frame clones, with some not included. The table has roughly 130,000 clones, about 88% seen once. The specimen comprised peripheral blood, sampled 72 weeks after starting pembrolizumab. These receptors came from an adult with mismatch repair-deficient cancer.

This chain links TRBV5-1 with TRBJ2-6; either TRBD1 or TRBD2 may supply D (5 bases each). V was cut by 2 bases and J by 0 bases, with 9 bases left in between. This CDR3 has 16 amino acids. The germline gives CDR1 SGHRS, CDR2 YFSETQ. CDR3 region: CASSFNGGSGANVLTF. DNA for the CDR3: TGCGCCAGCAGCTTTAATGGGGGCTCTGGGGCCAACGTCCTGACTTTC.

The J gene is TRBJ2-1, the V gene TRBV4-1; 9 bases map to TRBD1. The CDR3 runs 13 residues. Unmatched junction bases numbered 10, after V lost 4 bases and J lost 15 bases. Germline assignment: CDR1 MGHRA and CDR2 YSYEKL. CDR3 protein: CASSPHPGQGWFF. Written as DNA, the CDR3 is TGCGCCAGCAGCCCCCACCCGGGACAGGGTTGGTTCTTC.

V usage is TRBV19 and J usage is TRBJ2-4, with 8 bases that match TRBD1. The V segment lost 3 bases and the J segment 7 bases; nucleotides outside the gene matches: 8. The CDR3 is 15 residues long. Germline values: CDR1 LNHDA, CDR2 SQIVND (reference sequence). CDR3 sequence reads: CASSIPQGAGNIQYF. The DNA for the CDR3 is TGTGCCAGTAGTATCCCCCAGGGGGCCGGTAACATTCAGTACTTC.

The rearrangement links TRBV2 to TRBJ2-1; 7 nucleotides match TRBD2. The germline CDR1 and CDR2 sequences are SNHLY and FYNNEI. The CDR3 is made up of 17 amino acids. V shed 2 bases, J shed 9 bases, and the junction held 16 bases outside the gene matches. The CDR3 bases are TGTGCCAGCAGTGAAATGCAGCGGGGAGGGCGGGGCAGTGAGCAGTTCTTC. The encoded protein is CASSEMQRGGRGSEQFF.

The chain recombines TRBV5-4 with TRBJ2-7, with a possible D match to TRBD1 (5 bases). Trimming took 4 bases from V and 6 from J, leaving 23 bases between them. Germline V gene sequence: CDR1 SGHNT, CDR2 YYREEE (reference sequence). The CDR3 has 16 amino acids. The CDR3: CASSPEDWGDGFEQYF. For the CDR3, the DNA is TGTGCCAGCAGCCCCGAAGACTGGGGCGATGGTTTCGAGCAGTACTTC.

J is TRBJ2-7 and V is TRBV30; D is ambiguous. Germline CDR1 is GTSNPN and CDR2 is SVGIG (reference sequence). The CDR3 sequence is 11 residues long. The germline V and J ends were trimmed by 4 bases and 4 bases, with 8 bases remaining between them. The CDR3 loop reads CAWNQNYEQYF. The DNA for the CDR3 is TGTGCCTGGAATCAAAATTACGAGCAGTACTTC.

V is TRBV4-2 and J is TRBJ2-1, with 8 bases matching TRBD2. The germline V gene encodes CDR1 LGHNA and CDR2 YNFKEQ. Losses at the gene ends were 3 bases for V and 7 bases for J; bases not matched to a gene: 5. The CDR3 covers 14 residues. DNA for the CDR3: TGTGCCAGCAGCCACCCCGGGACTAGGAATGAGCAGTTCTTC. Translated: CASSHPGTRNEQFF.

The CDR3: CASSTILEWTSEQYF. The CDR3 DNA is TGTGCCAGCAGTACTATCCTGGAGTGGACCTCCGAGCAGTACTTC. The J gene is TRBJ2-7, the V gene TRBV11-2; D is unresolved. There are 15 residues in the CDR3. Trimming shortened V by 6 bases and J by 6 bases, and 21 bases separated the two germline ends. Germline CDR1 SGHAT, CDR2 FQNNGV.

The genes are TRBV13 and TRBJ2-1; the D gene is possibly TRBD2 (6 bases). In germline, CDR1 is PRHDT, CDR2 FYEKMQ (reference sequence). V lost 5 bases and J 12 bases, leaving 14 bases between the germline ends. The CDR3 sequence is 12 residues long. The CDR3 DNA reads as TGTGCCAGCAGCGGAGACTACGGGGGGCAGTTCTTC. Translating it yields CASSGDYGGQFF.

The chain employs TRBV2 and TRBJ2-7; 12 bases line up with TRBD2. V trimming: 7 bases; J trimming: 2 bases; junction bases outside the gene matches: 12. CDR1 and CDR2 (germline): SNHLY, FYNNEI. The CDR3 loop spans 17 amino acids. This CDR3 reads CASTGLAGIRKTYEQYF. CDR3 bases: TGTGCCAGCACCGGACTAGCGGGGATTAGAAAGACCTACGAGCAGTACTTC.

CDR3 bases: TGTGCCAGCATAGGGACAGGGGGAGAGACCCAGTACTTC. Translating it yields CASIGTGGETQYF. This chain links TRBV21-1 with TRBJ2-5; the D segment call TRBD1 is taken from the table without a DNA check. TRBV21-1 is a pseudogene segment. CDR3 length: 13 amino acids.

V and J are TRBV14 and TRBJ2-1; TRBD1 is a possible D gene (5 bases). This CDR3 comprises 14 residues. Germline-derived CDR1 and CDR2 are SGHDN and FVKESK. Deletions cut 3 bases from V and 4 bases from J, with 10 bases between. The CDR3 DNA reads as TGTGCCAGCAGCCAGGAGACAGTGTACAATGAGCAGTTCTTC. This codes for CASSQETVYNEQFF.

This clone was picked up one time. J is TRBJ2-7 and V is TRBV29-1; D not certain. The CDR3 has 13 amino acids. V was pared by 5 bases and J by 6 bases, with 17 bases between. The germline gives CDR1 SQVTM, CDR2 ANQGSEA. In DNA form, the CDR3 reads TGCAGCGTTCGGTCAATCCTTAGCAGCGAGCAGTACTTC. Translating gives CSVRSILSSEQYF.

CDR3 coding DNA: TGTGCCAGCAGAGACCTCCTAACCAAAAACATTCAGTACTTC. Translating gives CASRDLLTKNIQYF. The chain joins TRBV2 to TRBJ2-4; D is uncertain. CDR1 is SNHLY, CDR2 FYNNEI, per germline. The CDR3 has 14 residues. V lost 6 bases and J 2 bases, leaving 11 bases between the germline ends.

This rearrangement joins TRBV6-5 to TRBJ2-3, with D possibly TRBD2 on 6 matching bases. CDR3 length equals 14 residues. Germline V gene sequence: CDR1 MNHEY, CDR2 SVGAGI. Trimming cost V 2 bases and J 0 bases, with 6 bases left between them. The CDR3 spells CASSYAGSTDTQYF. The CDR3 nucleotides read TGTGCCAGCAGTTACGCGGGAAGCACAGATACGCAGTATTTT.